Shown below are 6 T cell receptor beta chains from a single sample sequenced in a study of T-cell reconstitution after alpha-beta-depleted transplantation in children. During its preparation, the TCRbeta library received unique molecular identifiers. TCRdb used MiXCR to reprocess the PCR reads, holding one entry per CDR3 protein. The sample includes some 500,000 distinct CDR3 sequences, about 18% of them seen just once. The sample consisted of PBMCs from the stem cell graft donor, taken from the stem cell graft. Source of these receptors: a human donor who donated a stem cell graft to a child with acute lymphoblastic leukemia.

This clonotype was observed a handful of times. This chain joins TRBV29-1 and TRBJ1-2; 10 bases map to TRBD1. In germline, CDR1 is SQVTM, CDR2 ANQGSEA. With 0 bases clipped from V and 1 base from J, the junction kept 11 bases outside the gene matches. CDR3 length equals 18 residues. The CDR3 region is CSVEDLGDRGEDNYGYTF. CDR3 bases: TGCAGCGTTGAAGATTTGGGGGACAGGGGCGAGGATAACTATGGCTACACCTTC. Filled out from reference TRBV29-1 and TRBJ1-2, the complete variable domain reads SAVISQKPSRDICQRGTSLTIQCQVDSQVTMMFWYRQQPGQSLTLIATANQGSEATYESGFVIDKFPISRPNLTFSTLTVSNMSPEDSSIYLCSVEDLGDRGEDNYGYTFGSGTRLTVV.

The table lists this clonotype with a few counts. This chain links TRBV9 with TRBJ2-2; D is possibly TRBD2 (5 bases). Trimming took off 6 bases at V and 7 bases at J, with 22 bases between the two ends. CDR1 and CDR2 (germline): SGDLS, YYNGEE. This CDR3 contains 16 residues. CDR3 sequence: CASNRGGLAQHGELFF. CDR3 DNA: TGTGCCAGCAATCGGGGTGGTCTAGCACAACACGGGGAGCTGTTTTTT.

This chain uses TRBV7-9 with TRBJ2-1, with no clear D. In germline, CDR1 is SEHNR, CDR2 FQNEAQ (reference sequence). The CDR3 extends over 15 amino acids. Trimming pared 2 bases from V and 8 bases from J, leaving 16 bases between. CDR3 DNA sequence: TGTGCCAGCAGCTTAAGGTTAACCCGGGCGGATGAGCAGTTCTTC. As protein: CASSLRLTRADEQFF.

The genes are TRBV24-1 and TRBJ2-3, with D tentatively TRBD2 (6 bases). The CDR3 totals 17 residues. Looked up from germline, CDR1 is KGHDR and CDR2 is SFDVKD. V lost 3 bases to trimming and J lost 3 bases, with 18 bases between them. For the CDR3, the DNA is TGTGCCACCAGTGATCCGGGTGACGGGAGAGAAACAGATACGCAGTATTTT. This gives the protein CATSDPGDGRETDTQYF.

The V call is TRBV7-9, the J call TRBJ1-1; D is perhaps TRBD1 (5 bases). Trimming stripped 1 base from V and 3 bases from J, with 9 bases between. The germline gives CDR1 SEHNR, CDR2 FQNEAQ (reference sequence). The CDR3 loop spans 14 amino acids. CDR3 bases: TGTGCCAGCAGCTTAGTAATGGGGGACACTGAAGCTTTCTTT. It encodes CASSLVMGDTEAFF.

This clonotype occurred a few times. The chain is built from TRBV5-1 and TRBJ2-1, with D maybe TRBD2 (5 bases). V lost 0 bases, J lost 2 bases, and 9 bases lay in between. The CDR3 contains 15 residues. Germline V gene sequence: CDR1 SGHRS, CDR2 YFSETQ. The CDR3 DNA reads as TGCGCCAGCAGCTTGGAGAAGCGGCCCTACAATGAGCAGTTCTTC. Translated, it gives CASSLEKRPYNEQFF.